These 27 T cell receptor beta chains were all obtained from the same sample, sequenced in a study of cytomegalovirus exposure and HLA in healthy donors. This PCR relied on a set of 60 Vbeta primers and 13 Jbeta primers. Using immunoSEQ multiplex PCR, the repertoire was profiled, and TCRdb retains in-frame clones only, with some absent. The sample includes a few hundred thousand clones, under 80% of them seen just once. Source material: PBMCs. The receptors derive from a female donor in good health and CMV-seronegative.

The chain has TRBV9 and TRBJ1-4, with D maybe TRBD1 (5 bases). This CDR3 spans 15 amino acids. CDR1 is SGDLS and CDR2 is YYNGEE in the germline V gene. V was pared by 4 bases and J by 8 bases, with 18 bases between. As DNA, the CDR3 is TGTGCCAGCAGCTCAACGGCAGGGCGATTCGAAAAACTGTTTTTT. It is translated as CASSSTAGRFEKLFF.

This chain connects TRBV6-6 to TRBJ2-3, with 7 bases that match TRBD2. Germline CDR1 and CDR2: MNHNY and SVGAGI (reference sequence). The CDR3 length is 14 residues. After removal of 0 bases from V and 7 bases from J, the junction contained 4 bases not matched to a gene. DNA of the CDR3: TGTGCCAGCAGTTACTCGACTAGCTCAAATACGCAGTATTTT. It translates to CASSYSTSSNTQYF.

Only one count was recorded for this clone. CDR3 DNA: TGTGCCAGCAGCGTAGGGGGCGGGGGATACGAAGCTAACTATGGCTACACCTTC. This encodes CASSVGGGGYEANYGYTF. J is TRBJ1-2 and V is TRBV9, with D tentatively TRBD1 (5 bases). V lost 0 bases, J lost 0 bases, and 18 bases lay in between. Germline V gene sequence: CDR1 SGDLS, CDR2 YYNGEE. The CDR3 has 18 amino acids.

About this clone itself: The junction does not match germline at one end; this may be a read error. The V call is TRBV30, the J call TRBJ1-4; no firm D call. Germline V gene lookup returns CDR1 GTSNPN and CDR2 SVGIG (reference sequence). There are 11 residues in the CDR3. The chain's CDR3 is CAWKDPHKAVF. The CDR3 DNA is TGTGCCTGGAAAGACCCACATAAGGCGGTTTTT.

The chain combines TRBV28 with TRBJ2-7; D is possibly TRBD2 (5 bases). The germline CDR1 and CDR2 sequences are MDHEN and SYDVKM. V was pared by 6 bases and J by 5 bases, with 14 bases between. This CDR3 contains 13 residues. This chain's CDR3 is CASRPHRGNEQYF. The CDR3 coding sequence is TGTGCCAGCAGACCCCATCGGGGAAACGAGCAGTACTTC.

V and J are TRBV28 and TRBJ1-3, with TRBD1 as a possible D gene (5 bases). This CDR3 contains 15 residues. V shed 4 bases and J shed 3 bases, with 13 bases lying between them. Looked up from germline, CDR1 is MDHEN and CDR2 is SYDVKM. The CDR3 sequence: CASSSPQGDGNTIYF. The CDR3 DNA reads TGTGCCAGCAGTTCCCCCCAAGGGGATGGAAACACCATATATTTT.

The genes are TRBV29-1 and TRBJ1-1; 10 bases agree with TRBD1. The germline gives CDR1 SQVTM, CDR2 ANQGSEA. The CDR3 is 15 residues long. V was pared by 3 bases and J by 3 bases, with 7 bases of the junction left unmatched. The CDR3 protein is CSVEGTTGGYTEAFF. Written as DNA, the CDR3 is TGCAGCGTTGAGGGGACGACAGGGGGCTACACTGAAGCTTTCTTT. The full variable domain, with the rest looked up from reference TRBV29-1 and TRBJ1-1, is SAVISQKPSRDICQRGTSLTIQCQVDSQVTMMFWYRQQPGQSLTLIATANQGSEATYESGFVIDKFPISRPNLTFSTLTVSNMSPEDSSIYLCSVEGTTGGYTEAFFGQGTRLTVV.

This chain joins TRBV5-6 and TRBJ2-4; possible D gene TRBD2, 6 bases. CDR1 and CDR2 from the germline V gene are SGHDT and YYEEEE. Trimming took 5 bases from V and 1 from J, leaving 19 bases between them. The CDR3 contains 17 residues. CDR3 DNA: TGTGCCAGCAGTTCCATCCTCGGGAGAGGGGCCAAAAACATTCAGTACTTC. Its translation is CASSSILGRGAKNIQYF.

The chain has TRBV2 and TRBJ1-2; 9 bases match TRBD1. This CDR3 comprises 13 residues. Germline V gene data show CDR1 as SNHLY and CDR2 as FYNNEI. The V and J ends lost 6 bases and 3 bases, in that order; junction bases with no gene match: 2. The CDR3 DNA sequence: TGTGCCAGCAGAGACAGGGGGGACTATGGCTACACCTTC. Its protein product is CASRDRGDYGYTF.

The CDR3 is CASREPGQGHLSGNTIYF. The CDR3 DNA follows: TGTGCCAGCAGGGAACCAGGGCAGGGACATCTTTCTGGAAACACCATATATTTT. The chain couples TRBV28 to TRBJ1-3, with a weak D call TRBD1 (6 bases). The germline gives CDR1 MDHEN, CDR2 SYDVKM. Between the trimmed V and J ends, which lost 6 bases and 1 base, there was a span of 22 bases. CDR3 length: 18 residues.

This clone came up once. V and J are TRBV18 and TRBJ2-3, with D unresolved. Germline V gene sequence: CDR1 KGHSH, CDR2 LQKENI. Trimming cost V 4 bases and J 3 bases, with 8 bases left between them. This CDR3 contains 13 residues. For the CDR3, the DNA is TGTGCCAGCTCACAGCCCTCTACAGATACGCAGTATTTT. Amino acid sequence: CASSQPSTDTQYF.

V and J are TRBV6-6 and TRBJ1-5; no definite D call. The CDR3 spans 11 residues. The V and J ends lost 4 bases and 4 bases respectively, with 2 bases between them. In germline, CDR1 is MNHNY, CDR2 SVGAGI (reference sequence). The CDR3 DNA follows: TGTGCCAGCAGTTCGAATCAGCCCCAGCATTTT. Amino acids: CASSSNQPQHF.

V and J are TRBV6-1 and TRBJ2-1; 10 nucleotides agree with TRBD2. Germline-derived CDR1 and CDR2 are MNHNS and SASEGT. With V trimmed by 2 bases and J by 7 bases, 8 bases remained unmatched. The CDR3 is made up of 16 amino acids. The CDR3: CASSEWVGLAVNEQFF. Written as DNA, the CDR3 is TGTGCCAGCAGTGAATGGGTAGGACTAGCGGTAAATGAGCAGTTCTTC.

The V gene is TRBV27, the J gene TRBJ2-2; weak D call: TRBD1 (5 bases). From germline, CDR1 is MNHEY and CDR2 SMNVEV (reference sequence). The CDR3 consists of 12 residues. V lost 10 bases, J lost 2 bases, and 8 bases lay in between. The CDR3 DNA reads TGTGCCACGACAGATAACACCGGGGAGCTGTTTTTT. It encodes CATTDNTGELFF.

The chain is built from TRBV18 and TRBJ2-7, with 7 nucleotides matching TRBD1. Germline CDR1 reads KGHSH; CDR2 reads LQKENI. CDR3 length: 15 amino acids. Trimming at V came to 2 bases and at J to 3 bases, leaving 7 bases not matched to a gene. The CDR3 DNA reads as TGTGCCAGCTCACCAGAAAGACAGGGTCGCTACGAGCAGTACTTC. This gives the protein CASSPERQGRYEQYF.

This clone appeared a single time. This chain links TRBV5-6 with TRBJ2-7; 7 bases are shared with TRBD1. Germline CDR1 SGHDT, CDR2 YYEEEE. There are 14 residues in the CDR3. Trimming at V came to 4 bases and at J to 5 bases, leaving 9 bases not matched to a gene. The CDR3 coding sequence is TGTGCCAGCAGCAAAAGACAGGGCCCGGACGAGCAGTACTTC. Translated: CASSKRQGPDEQYF.

This chain connects TRBV6-1 to TRBJ2-7; TRBD1 matches at 7 bases. The CDR3 sequence is 14 residues long. Germline CDR1 is MNHNS and CDR2 is SASEGT. V shed 5 bases and J 2 bases; nucleotides not matched to a gene: 6. CDR3 sequence (DNA): TGTGCCAGCAGTTATGGCAGGGGGACCTACGAGCAGTACTTC. Protein sequence: CASSYGRGTYEQYF.

The chain combines TRBV2 with TRBJ1-4; D perhaps matches TRBD1 (6 bases). The germline V gene encodes CDR1 SNHLY and CDR2 FYNNEI. This CDR3 is built from 15 residues. V was shortened by 7 bases and J by 3 bases, with 15 bases between the two germline ends. CDR3 in DNA: TGTGCCAGCAAGCGTGCGGGGGCGGCTAATGAAAAACTGTTTTTT. This codes for CASKRAGAANEKLFF.

The chain recombines TRBV6-5 with TRBJ2-1; TRBD2 matches at 12 bases. This CDR3 spans 16 amino acids. The junction had 5 bases not matched to a gene; V was cut back by 2 bases and J by 6 bases. Germline CDR1 reads MNHEY; CDR2 reads SVGAGI. The chain's CDR3 is CASSYPGLAGSNEQFF. The CDR3 DNA reads as TGTGCCAGCAGTTACCCCGGACTAGCGGGGAGCAATGAGCAGTTCTTC.

The V and J genes are TRBV11-3 and TRBJ2-1; D is possibly TRBD2 (5 bases). The CDR3 runs 14 residues. The V and J ends lost 3 bases and 5 bases respectively, with 11 bases between them. The germline V gene encodes CDR1 SGHNT and CDR2 YENEEA. In DNA, the CDR3 is TGTGCCAGCAGCTTGGGAGCGGTCAACAATGAGCAGTTCTTC. Translating gives CASSLGAVNNEQFF.

The chain has TRBV27 and TRBJ2-5, with TRBD2 matching over 8 bases. J gave up 7 bases and V 6 bases, and 13 bases lay outside the gene matches. The V gene's germline CDR1 is MNHEY and CDR2 SMNVEV (reference sequence). The CDR3 loop spans 15 amino acids. The DNA of the CDR3 is TGTGCCAGCAGCCCCCAGACTAGCGCCCCCGGGACCCAGTACTTC. Its protein product is CASSPQTSAPGTQYF.

This chain uses TRBV5-1 with TRBJ1-2; D not certain. This CDR3 region has 12 residues. Trimming removed 0 bases from V and 8 bases from J, with 8 bases in between. Germline V CDR1 and CDR2: SGHRS, YFSETQ. CDR3 in amino acids: CASSLDSAGYTF. The CDR3 coding sequence is TGCGCCAGCAGCTTGGACTCCGCCGGCTACACCTTC. Based on the CDR3 plus reference TRBV5-1 and TRBJ1-2, the full variable domain is KAGVTQTPRYLIKTRGQQVTLSCSPISGHRSVSWYQQTPGQGLQFLFEYFSETQRNKGNFPGRFSGRQFSNSRSEMNVSTLELGDSALYLCASSLDSAGYTFGSGTRLTVV.

V usage is TRBV29-1 and J usage is TRBJ2-7, with TRBD1 matching over 8 bases. J lost 7 bases, V lost 3 bases, and 8 bases had no gene match. Germline values: CDR1 SQVTM, CDR2 ANQGSEA. The CDR3 runs 13 residues. CDR3 nucleotide sequence: TGCAGCGTTGATCTGACAGGGGCGCGGGAGCAGTACTTC. It is translated as CSVDLTGAREQYF.

The sample holds a few counts of this clone. The chain joins TRBV29-1 to TRBJ1-1; D is uncertain. V was clipped by 5 bases and J by 6 bases, with 7 bases between them. Germline V lookup: CDR1 SQVTM, CDR2 ANQGSEA. The CDR3 loop spans 10 amino acids. For the CDR3, the DNA is TGCAGCGTTCGTGTTGCTGAAGCTTTCTTT. Its protein is CSVRVAEAFF.

The chain is built from TRBV5-1 and TRBJ2-7; 9 bases are a match to TRBD2. The germline gives CDR1 SGHRS, CDR2 YFSETQ. The CDR3 is 15 amino acids. V gave up 0 bases and J gave up 6 bases; unmatched junction bases: 7. CDR3 protein: CASSLAGTSFSEQYF. The DNA for the CDR3 is TGCGCCAGCAGCTTGGCGGGGACTAGCTTTTCCGAGCAGTACTTC.

This clone was seen once. The chain is built from TRBV30 and TRBJ2-3; 8 nucleotides align to TRBD2. After removal of 5 bases from V and 0 bases from J, the junction contained 4 bases not matched to a gene. Germline CDR1 reads GTSNPN; CDR2 reads SVGIG (reference sequence). CDR3 length: 14 amino acids. The CDR3: CAWGSGTSTDTQYF. The CDR3 region has the DNA TGTGCCTGGGGTAGCGGGACTAGCACAGATACGCAGTATTTT.

This clone was seen a handful of times. V is TRBV28 and J is TRBJ2-4; 11 bases are shared with TRBD2. After removal of 4 bases from V and 12 bases from J, the junction contained 11 bases not matched to a gene. This CDR3 has 15 residues. Germline CDR1 reads MDHEN; CDR2 reads SYDVKM. The CDR3 DNA follows: TGTGCCAGCAGTTCTCGGGGTAGCGGGAGGGCCAGTCAGTACTTC. Translation gives CASSSRGSGRASQYF.